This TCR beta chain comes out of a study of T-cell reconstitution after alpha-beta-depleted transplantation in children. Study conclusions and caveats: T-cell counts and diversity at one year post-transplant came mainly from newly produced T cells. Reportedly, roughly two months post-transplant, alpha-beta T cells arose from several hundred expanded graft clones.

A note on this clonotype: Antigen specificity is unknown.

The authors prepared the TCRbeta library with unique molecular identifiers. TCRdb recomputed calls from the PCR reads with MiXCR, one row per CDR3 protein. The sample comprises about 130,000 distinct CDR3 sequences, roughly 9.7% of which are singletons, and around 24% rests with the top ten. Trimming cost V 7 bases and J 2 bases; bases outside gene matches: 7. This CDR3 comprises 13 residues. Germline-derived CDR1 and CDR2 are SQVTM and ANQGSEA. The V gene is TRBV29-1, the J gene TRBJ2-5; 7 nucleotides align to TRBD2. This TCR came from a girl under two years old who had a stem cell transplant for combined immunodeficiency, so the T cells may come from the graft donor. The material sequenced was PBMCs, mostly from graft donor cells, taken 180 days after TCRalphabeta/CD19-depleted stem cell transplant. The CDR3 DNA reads TGCAGCGGTGACGGCGGGGGACAAGAGACCCAGTACTTC. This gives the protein CSGDGGGQETQYF.